The clone carrying this T cell receptor (beta chain) was observed a few times. Germline V gives CDR1 PRHDT, CDR2 FYEKMQ (reference sequence). This CDR3 has 18 residues. The ends lost 1 base at V and 4 bases at J; junction bases unmatched: 12. The table came from immunoSEQ multiplex PCR; TCRdb's copy has only in-frame clones and leaves some out. The profile shows under 250,000 clones, approximately 82% of them singletons. This specimen belongs to a study of blood T cell repertoires in COVID-19. The overall study: There were acute and convalescent COVID-19 samples, and they came from the United States, Italy and Spain. T cells, B-cell-depleted T cells, or PBMCs supplied cDNA or gDNA.

Input material: peripheral blood. This chain links TRBV13 with TRBJ2-1; 8 nucleotides agree with TRBD2. The sequence was collected from a woman in her thirties or forties with acute or convalescent COVID-19. CDR3 nucleotide sequence: TGTGCCAGCAGCTTAGTGGGCGGGGGGCCGCCCTTATACAATGAGCAGTTCTTC. The encoded protein is CASSLVGGGPPLYNEQFF.